These T cell receptor beta chains were read from a single sample in a study of T cell responses to AZD1222 COVID-19 vaccine. TCRdb's table, derived via immunoSEQ multiplex PCR, lists solely in-frame clones and lacks some. The top ten hold about 9.9% of the sample, which has about 180,000 clones, 88% seen once. This specimen was peripheral blood, taken 28 days after the second AZD1222 dose. The receptors derive from an adult who received the AZD1222 COVID-19 vaccine. Each CDR3 is given with its conserved first and last residue. The D gene is left open where the match is weak. Size is stated for part of the rows, as once, few or many counts, or as a class when the clone is expanded.

d_call	v_call	cdr3_length	j_call	clone_size	cdr3_aa	cdr3_nt
NA	TRBV3-1/TRBV3-2	14	TRBJ1-5	NA	CASSQEGWSQPQHF	TGTGCCAGCAGCCAAGAAGGGTGGAGTCAGCCCCAGCATTTT
NA	TRBV11-3	13	TRBJ2-7	once	CASSLGSSYEQYF	TGTGCCAGCAGCTTAGGGAGCTCCTACGAGCAGTACTTC
NA	TRBV4-2	14	TRBJ2-4	NA	CASSQDGTKNIQYF	TGTGCCAGCAGCCAGGACGGGACCAAAAACATTCAGTACTTC
NA	TRBV2	13	TRBJ2-1	NA	CASTSGLGNEQFF	TGTGCCAGCACTTCAGGCCTAGGGAATGAGCAGTTCTTC
NA	TRBV10-1	17	TRBJ1-2	once	CASSDHTDRLVVYGYTF	TGCGCCAGCAGCGACCACACAGACAGGTTGGTGGTCTATGGCTACACCTTC
NA	TRBV30	12	TRBJ1-2	few	CAWSVQNYGYTF	TGTGCCTGGAGTGTACAGAACTATGGCTACACCTTC
NA	TRBV5-6	15	TRBJ2-7	once	CASSYRVPGSYEQYF	TGTGCCAGCAGCTACCGGGTCCCTGGGTCCTACGAGCAGTACTTC
NA	TRBV30	13	TRBJ1-1	NA	CAWSVLSNTEAFF	TGTGCCTGGAGTGTACTCTCGAACACTGAAGCTTTCTTT
NA	TRBV28	13	TRBJ1-2	NA	CASSFPGVAGYTF	TGTGCCAGCAGTTTCCCAGGGGTGGCTGGCTACACCTTC
TRBD1	TRBV7-8	15	TRBJ2-1	NA	CASSLEGQGPNEQFF	TGTGCCAGCAGCTTAGAGGGACAGGGGCCCAATGAGCAGTTCTTC
TRBD1	TRBV6-5	13	TRBJ1-6	NA	CASTDRVNSPLHF	TGTGCCAGCACGGACAGGGTAAACTCACCCCTCCACTTT
TRBD1	TRBV6-5	16	TRBJ1-6	once	CASSLSNRGPNSPLHF	TGTGCCAGCAGTTTGTCGAACAGGGGGCCAAATTCACCCCTCCACTTT
TRBD1	TRBV10-3	17	TRBJ1-1	NA	CAITSPGQGNGNTEAFF	TGTGCCATCACCTCACCGGGACAGGGGAACGGAAACACTGAAGCTTTCTTT
NA	TRBV4-2	15	TRBJ1-2	NA	CASSRDPGQDYGYTF	TGTGCCAGCAGCCGGGATCCGGGACAAGACTATGGCTACACCTTC
NA	TRBV5-5	15	TRBJ1-2	few	CASAQVEGPIYGYTF	TGTGCCAGCGCCCAGGTGGAGGGGCCCATCTATGGCTACACCTTC
TRBD1	TRBV5-1	13	TRBJ1-2	NA	CASSTGTGYGYTF	TGCGCCAGCAGCACCGGGACAGGGTACGGCTACACCTTC
NA	TRBV6-5	13	TRBJ2-2	NA	CASSQVRTGELFF	TGTGCCAGCAGTCAGGTCCGAACCGGAGAGCTGTTTTTT
NA	TRBV6-5	15	TRBJ1-4	NA	CASSPGMATNEKLFF	TGTGCCAGCAGCCCAGGGATGGCAACTAATGAAAAACTGTTTTTT
NA	TRBV5-6	14	TRBJ2-4	few	CASSFNLAKNIQYF	TGTGCCAGCAGCTTTAATTTAGCCAAAAACATTCAGTACTTC
TRBD1	TRBV29-1	13	TRBJ1-2	NA	CSVGTGTVYGYTF	TGCAGCGTGGGGACAGGGACCGTCTATGGCTACACCTTC
NA	TRBV10-2	18	TRBJ1-6	NA	CASSDSLTQSSYNSPLHF	TGCGCCAGCAGTGATTCCCTAACACAGAGCTCCTATAATTCACCCCTCCACTTT
NA	TRBV5-4	16	TRBJ2-2	few	CASSRGTDANTGELFF	TGTGCCAGCAGCCGGGGGACAGACGCGAACACCGGGGAGCTGTTTTTT
NA	TRBV12-3/TRBV12-4	12	TRBJ1-1	NA	CASSYSRVEAFF	TGTGCCAGCAGTTACAGTCGAGTTGAAGCTTTCTTT
TRBD1	TRBV27	17	TRBJ2-7	NA	CASSLLTGTGLSYEQYF	TGTGCCAGCAGTCTCCTGACCGGGACAGGTCTTTCCTACGAGCAGTACTTC
NA	TRBV4-1	15	TRBJ1-1	NA	CASSQVGSPNTEAFF	TGCGCCAGCAGCCAAGTTGGCAGCCCGAACACTGAAGCTTTCTTT
NA	TRBV5-3	16	TRBJ2-7	NA	CARSLAAVRGDYEQYF	TGTGCCAGAAGCTTGGCAGCTGTTCGGGGAGACTACGAGCAGTACTTC
TRBD2	TRBV2	17	TRBJ2-3	NA	CASSENPWGSGADTQYF	TGTGCCAGCAGTGAAAACCCCTGGGGGAGCGGGGCTGATACGCAGTATTTT
TRBD2	TRBV9	16	TRBJ2-1	NA	CASSVGASGRNNEQFF	TGTGCCAGCAGCGTTGGGGCTAGCGGGAGAAACAATGAGCAGTTCTTC
NA	TRBV11-2	16	TRBJ2-6	NA	CASSLVGGAGANVLTF	TGTGCCAGCAGCTTAGTAGGGGGTGCCGGGGCCAACGTCCTGACTTTC
TRBD1	TRBV12-3/TRBV12-4	13	TRBJ1-5	NA	CASRRTGNQPQHF	TGTGCCAGCCGCCGGACAGGGAATCAGCCCCAGCATTTT
NA	TRBV29-1	14	TRBJ2-7	NA	CSVAKRRVDGEQYF	TGCAGCGTCGCTAAGAGAAGGGTTGACGGCGAGCAGTACTTC
TRBD2	TRBV7-2	14	TRBJ2-3	NA	CASKTAGGSGTQYF	TGTGCCAGCAAGACGGCGGGGGGTTCGGGTACGCAGTATTTT
TRBD2	TRBV9	18	TRBJ2-1	few	CASSVGARTSGAYNEQFF	TGTGCCAGCAGCGTAGGGGCGAGGACTAGCGGCGCCTACAATGAGCAGTTCTTC
NA	TRBV5-4	15	TRBJ1-2	NA	CASSLGGSPETRYTF	TGTGCCAGCAGCTTGGGAGGCAGCCCCGAGACTCGCTACACCTTC
NA	TRBV7-3	15	TRBJ1-1	NA	CASSLTSDSGAEAFF	TGTGCCAGCAGCTTAACTTCTGACTCAGGTGCTGAAGCTTTCTTT
NA	TRBV5-8	12	TRBJ1-5	NA	CASSFRNQPQHF	TGTGCCAGCAGCTTCCGGAATCAGCCCCAGCATTTT
NA	TRBV18	14	TRBJ1-1	NA	CASSPSRVNTEAFF	TGTGCCAGCTCACCGTCCAGAGTGAACACTGAAGCTTTCTTT
TRBD1	TRBV14	14	TRBJ1-6	NA	CASSQAGTGKPLHF	TGTGCCAGCAGCCAAGCAGGGACAGGGAAACCCCTCCACTTT
TRBD1	TRBV7-2	18	TRBJ1-6	NA	CASSSRFGTGTHNSPLHF	TGTGCCAGCAGCTCAAGGTTCGGGACAGGGACCCATAATTCACCCCTCCACTTT
NA	TRBV19	16	TRBJ2-1	NA	CASTPMTGGFPNEQFF	TGTGCCAGTACCCCTATGACTGGGGGGTTCCCGAATGAGCAGTTCTTC
NA	TRBV5-4	15	TRBJ1-2	NA	CASTSAVGADYGYTF	TGTGCCAGCACCTCCGCGGTAGGGGCGGACTATGGCTACACCTTC
TRBD1	TRBV6-5	13	TRBJ2-5	NA	CASGSGQWETQYF	TGTGCCAGCGGATCGGGACAGTGGGAGACCCAGTACTTC
NA	TRBV6-6	13	TRBJ1-2	NA	CASSDQGSHGYTF	TGTGCCAGCAGTGATCAGGGTAGTCATGGCTACACCTTC
NA	TRBV5-4	13	TRBJ1-2	NA	CASSQEAYGGYTF	TGTGCCAGCAGCCAAGAGGCGTACGGCGGCTACACCTTC
TRBD2	TRBV10-3	20	TRBJ2-3	once	CAISAMTSGGVTTSTDTQYF	TGTGCCATCAGTGCCATGACTAGCGGGGGGGTAACCACTAGCACAGATACGCAGTATTTT
TRBD2	TRBV7-3	15	TRBJ2-1	NA	CASSISGGAYNEQFF	TGTGCCAGCAGCATTAGCGGGGGCGCCTACAATGAGCAGTTCTTC
TRBD1	TRBV7-8	15	TRBJ2-4	NA	CASSLSRTGGDIQYF	TGTGCCAGCAGCTTATCCCGGACAGGCGGAGACATTCAGTACTTC
NA	TRBV27	13	TRBJ1-2	NA	CASSFDIRYGYTF	TGTGCCAGCAGTTTTGACATCCGCTATGGCTACACCTTC
TRBD1	TRBV30	15	TRBJ2-7	NA	CAWSGSRDSSYEQYF	TGTGCCTGGAGTGGGTCCCGGGACAGCTCCTACGAGCAGTACTTC
NA	TRBV9	16	TRBJ1-2	NA	CASSVGTGQGSYGYTF	TGTGCCAGCAGCGTAGGAACGGGGCAGGGGAGCTATGGCTACACCTTC
NA	TRBV7-2	12	TRBJ2-3	NA	CASSPWKDTQYF	TGTGCCAGCAGCCCCTGGAAAGATACGCAGTATTTT
NA	TRBV6-1	11	TRBJ1-3	NA	CASSEVLAIYF	TGTGCCAGCAGTGAAGTCTTGGCCATATATTTT
TRBD2	TRBV30	14	TRBJ2-7	few	CAWSVRGASYEQYF	TGTGCCTGGAGTGTGCGGGGGGCATCCTACGAGCAGTACTTC